This T cell receptor beta chain was found in a study of shared clonotypes between healthy human individuals. Notes on the study in general: Naive CD4 clonotype sharing across several donors was approximately 5.2%.

Points on this clone: Its antigen is as yet unknown.

Repertoires were generated with immunoSEQ multiplex PCR, while TCRdb's copy carries only in-frame clones and drops some. The sample has over 950,000 clones, roughly 80% seen once; the top ten hold about 0.89%. Germline V lookup: CDR1 SNHLY, CDR2 FYNNEI. After removal of 7 bases from V and 5 bases from J, the junction contained 8 bases not matched to a gene. The CDR3 is 15 amino acids. V is TRBV2 and J is TRBJ2-5, with 12 bases lining up with TRBD1. The TCR sequence derives from a man younger than 35 in good health. Some clones in this sample may be carry-over from other donors' samples. Sequencing input: memory CD4+ T cells from PBMCs. Regarding subset: CD45RA-negative fraction. DNA for the CDR3: TGTGCCAGCAAAGAGGGGACAGGGGGCGTGGAGACCCAGTACTTC. Translated, it gives CASKEGTGGVETQYF.